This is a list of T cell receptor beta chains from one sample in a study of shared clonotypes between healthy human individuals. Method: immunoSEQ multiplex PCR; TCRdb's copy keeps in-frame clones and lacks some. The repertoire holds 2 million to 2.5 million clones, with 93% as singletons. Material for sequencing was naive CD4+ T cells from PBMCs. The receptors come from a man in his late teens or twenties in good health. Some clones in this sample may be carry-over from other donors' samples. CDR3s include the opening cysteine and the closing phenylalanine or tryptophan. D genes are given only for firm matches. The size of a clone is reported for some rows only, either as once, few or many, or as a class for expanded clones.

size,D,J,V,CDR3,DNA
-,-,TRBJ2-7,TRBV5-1,CASSLVSSRTYEQYF,TGCGCCAGCAGCTTGGTGTCTAGCAGAACCTACGAGCAGTACTTC
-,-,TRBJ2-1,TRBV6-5,CASTLEGLSYNEQFF,TGTGCCAGCACCCTGGAAGGACTCTCCTACAATGAGCAGTTCTTC
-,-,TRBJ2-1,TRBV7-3,CASSLSGNNEQFF,TGTGCCAGCAGCTTATCAGGGAACAATGAGCAGTTCTTC
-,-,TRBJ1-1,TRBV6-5,CASHSVAPEAFF,TGTGCCAGCCACTCTGTTGCGCCTGAAGCTTTCTTT
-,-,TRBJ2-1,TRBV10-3,CAISEAASYNEQFF,TGTGCCATCAGTGAGGCGGCCTCCTACAATGAGCAGTTCTTC
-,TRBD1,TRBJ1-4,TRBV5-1,CASSLLTGGDKLFF,TGCGCCAGCAGCTTACTGACAGGGGGGGACAAACTGTTTTTT
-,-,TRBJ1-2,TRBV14,CASSQDHPRGNGYTF,TGTGCCAGCAGCCAAGACCATCCGAGGGGGAATGGCTACACCTTC
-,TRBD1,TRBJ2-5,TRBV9,CASVRGQGAIGETQYF,TGTGCCAGCGTAAGAGGACAGGGGGCAATTGGAGAGACCCAGTACTTC
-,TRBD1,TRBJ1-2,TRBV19,CASSMREGQGNYGYTF,TGTGCCAGTAGTATGCGTGAGGGACAGGGGAACTATGGCTACACCTTC
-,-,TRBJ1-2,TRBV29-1,CSVGQAYYGYTF,TGCAGCGTGGGTCAGGCTTACTATGGCTACACCTTC
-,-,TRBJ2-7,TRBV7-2,CASSLVGGNEQYF,TGTGCCAGCAGCTTAGTTGGGGGCAACGAGCAGTACTTC
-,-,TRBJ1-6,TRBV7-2,CASSPGRVEGPLHF,TGTGCCAGCAGCCCCGGGCGGGTGGAAGGACCCCTCCACTTT
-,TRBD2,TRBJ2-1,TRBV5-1,CASSWTSSSYNEQFF,TGCGCCAGCAGCTGGACTAGTTCATCCTACAATGAGCAGTTCTTC
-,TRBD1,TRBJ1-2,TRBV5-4,CASREGQGNYGYTF,TGTGCCAGCAGGGAGGGACAGGGAAACTATGGCTACACCTTC
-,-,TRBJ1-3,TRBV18,CASTNTASGGKRFSGNTIYF,TGTGCCAGCACCAACACAGCGTCCGGGGGAAAAAGGTTCTCTGGAAACACCATATATTTT
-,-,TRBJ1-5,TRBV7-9,CASSSQQGTQPQHF,TGTGCCAGCAGCTCACAACAGGGCACTCAGCCCCAGCATTTT
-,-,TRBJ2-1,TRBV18,CASSPRGVSYNEQFF,TGTGCCAGCTCACCACGAGGGGTTTCCTACAATGAGCAGTTCTTC
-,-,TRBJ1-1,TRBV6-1,CASIESTGRGEAFF,TGTGCCAGCATCGAGAGTACAGGGAGGGGAGAAGCTTTCTTT
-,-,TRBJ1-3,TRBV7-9,CASSYGGGPSGNTIYF,TGTGCCAGCAGCTATGGTGGGGGGCCTTCTGGAAACACCATATATTTT
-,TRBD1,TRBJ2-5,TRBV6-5,CATTGTGVETQYF,TGTGCCACCACTGGGACAGGGGTAGAGACCCAGTACTTC
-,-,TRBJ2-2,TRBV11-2,CASSLGRDFRGELFF,TGTGCCAGCAGCCTTGGGCGGGACTTTCGCGGGGAGCTGTTTTTT
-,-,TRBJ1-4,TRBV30,CAWSVNLNEKLFF,TGTGCCTGGAGTGTAAATCTTAATGAAAAACTGTTTTTT
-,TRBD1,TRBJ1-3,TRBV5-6,CASSLRGGSSGNTIYF,TGTGCCAGCAGCCTCAGGGGGGGATCCTCTGGAAACACCATATATTTT
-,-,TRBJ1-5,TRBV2,CASSEYRSSNQPQHF,TGTGCCAGCAGTGAATACAGGTCTAGCAATCAGCCCCAGCATTTT
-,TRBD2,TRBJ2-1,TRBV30,CAWSVRSSGWGLVEENEQFF,TGTGCCTGGAGTGTACGCTCGTCAGGGTGGGGACTAGTTGAGGAGAATGAGCAGTTCTTC
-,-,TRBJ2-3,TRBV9,CASRRGEWDTQYF,TGTGCCAGCAGGAGGGGGGAGTGGGATACGCAGTATTTT
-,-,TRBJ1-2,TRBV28,CASSSRGGRHNGYTF,TGTGCCAGCAGTTCCCGAGGGGGGAGACATAATGGCTACACCTTC
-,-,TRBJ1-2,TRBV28,CASHLEGLNYGYTF,TGTGCCAGCCACCTCGAAGGGTTAAACTATGGCTACACCTTC
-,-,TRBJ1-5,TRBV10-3,CAISEMHGTGRQPQHF,TGTGCCATCAGTGAGATGCATGGAACAGGAAGGCAGCCCCAGCATTTT
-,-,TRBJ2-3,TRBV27,CASRPLPLRVTDTQYF,TGTGCCAGCAGGCCTCTCCCCTTGCGGGTAACAGATACGCAGTATTTT
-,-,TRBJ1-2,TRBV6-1,CASSEGARTNYGYTF,TGTGCCAGCAGTGAAGGCGCCAGGACTAACTATGGCTACACCTTC
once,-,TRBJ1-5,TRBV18,CASSPGAGDQPQHF,TGTGCCAGCTCGCCCGGGGCGGGCGATCAGCCCCAGCATTTT
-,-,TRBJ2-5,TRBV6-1,CASRRRAGETQYF,TGTGCCAGCAGACGTCGAGCGGGAGAGACCCAGTACTTC
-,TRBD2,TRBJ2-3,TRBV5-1,CASSLAGLAGGGTDTQYF,TGCGCCAGCAGCTTGGCAGGACTAGCGGGAGGGGGCACAGATACGCAGTATTTT
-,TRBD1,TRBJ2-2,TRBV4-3,CASSQGQGFVGELFF,TGCGCCAGCAGCCAAGGACAGGGGTTCGTCGGGGAGCTGTTTTTT
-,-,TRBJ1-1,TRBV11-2,CASSPGGGRTEAFF,TGTGCCAGCAGTCCCGGGGGGGGGAGAACTGAAGCTTTCTTT
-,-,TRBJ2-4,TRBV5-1,CASSLSAGRENIQYF,TGCGCCAGCAGCTTGAGTGCGGGACGCGAAAACATTCAGTACTTC
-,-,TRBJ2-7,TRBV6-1,CASSGRASYEQYF,TGTGCCAGCAGTGGAAGAGCCTCCTACGAGCAGTACTTC
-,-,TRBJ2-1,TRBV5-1,CASSLYAGSYNEQFF,TGCGCCAGCAGCTTATACGCGGGTTCCTACAATGAGCAGTTCTTC
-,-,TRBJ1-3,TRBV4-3,CASSQDGNLGNTIYF,TGCGCCAGCAGCCAAGATGGGAACTTAGGAAACACCATATATTTT
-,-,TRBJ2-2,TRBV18,CASSPNVGVGLSGELFF,TGTGCCAGCTCACCTAACGTCGGGGTTGGCCTTTCCGGGGAGCTGTTTTTT
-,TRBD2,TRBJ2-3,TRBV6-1,CATSLRTSDTDTQYF,TGTGCCACTTCCTTGCGGACTAGCGACACAGATACGCAGTATTTT
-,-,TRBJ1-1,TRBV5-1,CASSPDSLNTEAFF,TGCGCCAGCAGCCCGGACAGTTTGAACACTGAAGCTTTCTTT
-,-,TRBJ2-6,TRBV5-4,CASSLGEGALLSSGANVLTF,TGTGCCAGCAGCTTGGGGGAGGGGGCTCTCCTCTCCTCTGGGGCCAACGTCCTGACTTTC